This TCR beta chain comes out of a study of cytomegalovirus exposure and HLA in healthy donors. Trimming took 2 bases from V and 7 from J; bases not matched to a gene: 11. In germline, CDR1 is MGHRA, CDR2 YSYEKL. The CDR3 runs 16 residues. PCR involved 60 Vbeta and 13 Jbeta primers. How the authors handled the data: Unique TCR beta chains totaled roughly 79 million in a later count, with around 12 million of them shared. Assay used: immunoSEQ multiplex PCR; TCRdb lists only in-frame clones, some missing. The V and J calls and clone size are taken from that table; D and trimming were inferred from the DNA. The table lists fewer than 200,000 clones, about 81% of them singletons.

Sample: PBMCs. This TCR came from a woman under 30 in good health and CMV-seronegative. The chain links TRBV4-1 to TRBJ2-1, with TRBD2 matching 7 bases. The chain's CDR3 is CASSQPGTTVWNEQFF. Written as DNA, the CDR3 is TGCGCCAGCAGCCAACCCGGGACTACGGTCTGGAATGAGCAGTTCTTC.